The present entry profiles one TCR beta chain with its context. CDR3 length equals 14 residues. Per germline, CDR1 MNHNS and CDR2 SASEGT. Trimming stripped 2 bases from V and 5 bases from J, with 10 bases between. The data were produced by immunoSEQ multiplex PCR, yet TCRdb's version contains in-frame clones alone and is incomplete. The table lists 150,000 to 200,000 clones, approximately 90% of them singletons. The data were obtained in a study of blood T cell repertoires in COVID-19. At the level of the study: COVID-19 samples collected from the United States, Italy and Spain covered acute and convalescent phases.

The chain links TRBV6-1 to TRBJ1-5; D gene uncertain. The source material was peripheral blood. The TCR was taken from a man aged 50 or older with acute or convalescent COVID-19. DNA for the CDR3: TGTGCCAGCAGTGAAAGGAGGGCTTATCAGCCCCAGCATTTT. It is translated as CASSERRAYQPQHF.